This T cell receptor delta chain was captured by sequencing in a study of γδ T cells in repeated Plasmodium falciparum infection. Study background: Over about 610 days, donors received four mosquito-bite P. falciparum NF54 infections. Malian samples came from no-transmission periods or across acute febrile malaria episodes. Study-wide results and caveats: Repeated controlled infections reportedly drove waves of new clonotype selection in Vdelta2-negative, mostly Vdelta1+, gammadelta repertoires.

Bulk repertoires came from Vgamma9/Vdelta2+ or Vdelta2-negative gammadelta T cells flow-sorted from PBMC. This clone was counted ten times or more. The antigen is not known. The protein TCRdb lists belongs to a much larger clone and differs from this DNA's translation at residue 14, which points to a read error; the protein shown is made from the DNA. From germline, CDR1 is GEAIGNYY and CDR2 EKD. CDR3 length equals 18 residues. TCRdb reanalysed the multiplex PCR reads via CATT. The sample lists roughly 93,000 delta-chain clones; 0.98% were seen once. This receptor was obtained from a pool of human donors (malaria-infected and uninfected, not separated). The chain joins TRDV2 to TRDJ1; 12 positions agree with TRDD3. The J gene is absent in TCRdb and was assigned here via DNA matching to germline. The specimen was gamma-delta T cells from blood. CDR3 DNA sequence: TGTGCCTGTGACCCTTTGACTGGGGGATACTCTGACACCGGTAAACTCATCTTT. It encodes CACDPLTGGYSDTGKLIF.